These 27 T cell receptor beta chains originate from one sample sequenced in a study of blood T cell repertoires in COVID-19. TCRdb's table, derived via immunoSEQ multiplex PCR, lists solely in-frame clones and lacks some. The sample carries around 94,000 clones, 84% recorded once. Material: peripheral blood. The receptor source for this set is a human donor in a cohort sampled during active COVID-19.

The sample holds a few counts of this clone. This chain uses TRBV18 with TRBJ1-5; D may be TRBD1 (6 bases). The CDR3 length is 16 residues. The germline V gene encodes CDR1 KGHSH and CDR2 LQKENI. Trimming left V 3 bases short and J 4 bases short, with 16 bases between. The CDR3 region is CASSPSGQNPNQPQHF. CDR3 coding DNA: TGTGCCAGCTCACCTTCGGGACAAAACCCTAATCAGCCCCAGCATTTT. The full variable domain, in which reference TRBV18 and TRBJ1-5 provide the parts outside the CDR3, is NAGVMQNPRHLVRRRGQEARLRCSPMKGHSHVYWYRQLPEEGLKFMVYLQKENIIDESGMPKERFSAEFPKEGPSILRIQQVVRGDSAAYFCASSPSGQNPNQPQHFGDGTRLSIL.

There are a few counts of this clone. J is TRBJ2-7 and V is TRBV6-1; no firm D call. In germline, CDR1 is MNHNS, CDR2 SASEGT. V lost 3 bases, J lost 0 bases, and 18 bases lay in between. CDR3 length: 17 amino acids. CDR3 protein: CASSDRSLTSSSYEQYF. CDR3 DNA sequence: TGTGCCAGCAGTGACCGGAGCTTGACTTCCAGCTCCTACGAGCAGTACTTC.

This chain connects TRBV11-3 to TRBJ2-7; 7 bases line up with TRBD2. Germline CDR1 and CDR2: SGHNT and YENEEA. This CDR3 contains 15 residues. Trimming removed 5 bases from V and 4 bases from J; junction bases left unmatched: 11. CDR3 loop: CASSLWTGGEYEQYF. The CDR3 DNA reads TGTGCCAGCAGCCTCTGGACTGGGGGGGAGTACGAGCAGTACTTC.

V and J are TRBV30 and TRBJ2-7; 9 nucleotides align to TRBD1. CDR3 length: 14 amino acids. Germline lookup yields CDR1 GTSNPN and CDR2 SVGIG (reference sequence). Germline trimming cut 2 bases from V and 2 bases from J; bases unmatched to any gene: 4. The DNA for the CDR3 is TGTGCCTGGAGTTGGGGACAGGGCCCCTACGAGCAGTACTTC. Translated: CAWSWGQGPYEQYF.

The chain employs TRBV15 and TRBJ1-5; D is possibly TRBD1 (5 bases). Between the trimmed V and J ends, which lost 0 bases and 5 bases, there was a span of 11 bases. The CDR3 covers 15 residues. CDR1 LNHNV and CDR2 YYDKDF come from the germline V gene (reference sequence). The CDR3 DNA sequence: TGTGCCACCAGCAGAGATCAAGGAGGGGATCAGCCCCAGCATTTT. This codes for CATSRDQGGDQPQHF.

CDR3 nucleotide sequence: TGTGCCTGGAGTGTTTCCGCAGATACGCAGTATTTT. This gives the protein CAWSVSADTQYF. V and J are TRBV30 and TRBJ2-3, with D unclear. This CDR3 has 12 amino acids. Germline assignment: CDR1 GTSNPN and CDR2 SVGIG (reference sequence). V lost 0 bases and J lost 4, with 5 bases in between.

The V gene is TRBV18, the J gene TRBJ1-1; a weak D match, TRBD1 (6 bases). This CDR3 spans 18 amino acids. Germline V gene data show CDR1 as KGHSH and CDR2 as LQKENI. Between the trimmed V and J ends, which lost 3 bases and 6 bases, there was a span of 26 bases. The CDR3 nucleotides read TGTGCCAGCTCACCGATGCGTGGACAGAAGATTTGGGATGCTGAAGCTTTCTTT. Translating gives CASSPMRGQKIWDAEAFF.

The chain joins TRBV28 to TRBJ1-3; D is undetermined. The CDR3 extends over 15 amino acids. Between the trimmed V and J ends, which lost 6 bases and 4 bases, there was a span of 16 bases. Germline V lookup: CDR1 MDHEN, CDR2 SYDVKM. The CDR3 nucleotides read TGTGCCAGCAGCCGCAGGCTTCAGGCCGGAAACACCATATATTTT. Amino acids: CASSRRLQAGNTIYF.

CDR3 nucleotide sequence: TGTGCCAGCAGTTTAACCGGGACTAGCGTTAGTGGGCAGTACTTC. Translated, it gives CASSLTGTSVSGQYF. The chain carries TRBV27 and TRBJ2-7; 10 bases match TRBD2. The CDR3 has 15 amino acids. The V segment lost 2 bases and the J segment 9 bases; nucleotides outside the gene matches: 10. Germline V gene lookup returns CDR1 MNHEY and CDR2 SMNVEV (reference sequence).

This clone was seen more than once but under ten times. The chain links TRBV11-3 to TRBJ1-1; D is unresolved. Per the germline V gene, CDR1 is SGHNT and CDR2 is YENEEA. CDR3 size: 12 residues. V was cut by 1 base and J by 11 bases, with 11 bases left in between. The CDR3 nucleotides read TGTGCCAGCAGCTTAGTGTCCGGCGGGGCTTTCTTT. Amino acids: CASSLVSGGAFF. Variable domain in full (rest from reference TRBV11-3 and TRBJ1-1): EAGVVQSPRYKIIEKKQPVAFWCNPISGHNTLYWYLQNLGQGPELLIRYENEEAVDDSQLPKDRFSAERLKGVDSTLKIQPAELGDSAVYLCASSLVSGGAFFGQGTRLTVV.

J is TRBJ1-2 and V is TRBV19, with D perhaps TRBD1 (6 bases). The V end lost 7 bases, the J end lost 4 bases, and 16 bases lay between the germline ends. The CDR3 is 14 amino acids. The germline V gene has CDR1 LNHDA and CDR2 SQIVND (reference sequence). The CDR3 DNA follows: TGTGCCAGTACCACAAGACAGGTTCGCTATGGCTACACCTTC. It is translated as CASTTRQVRYGYTF.

The chain is built from TRBV11-2 and TRBJ2-7, with D possibly matching TRBD2 (5 bases). Trimming pared 5 bases from V and 6 bases from J, leaving 20 bases between. Per germline, CDR1 SGHAT and CDR2 FQNNGV. The CDR3 length is 15 residues. In DNA, the CDR3 is TGTGCCAGCAGCCGGAGGACTGCGCCCTCCGGCGAGCAGTACTTC. Translation: CASSRRTAPSGEQYF. Filled out from reference TRBV11-2 and TRBJ2-7, the complete variable domain reads EAGVAQSPRYKIIEKRQSVAFWCNPISGHATLYWYQQILGQGPKLLIQFQNNGVVDDSQLPKDRFSAERLKGVDSTLKIQPAKLEDSAVYLCASSRRTAPSGEQYFGPGTRLTVT.

The V call is TRBV6-5, the J call TRBJ2-2; TRBD2 agrees at 8 bases. The CDR3 covers 16 residues. CDR1 is MNHEY, CDR2 SVGAGI, per germline. V was clipped by 0 bases and J by 1 base; unmatched bases: 1. CDR3 bases: TGTGCCAGCAGTTACTCGAGCGGGAGGAACACCGGGGAGCTGTTTTTT. Translation gives CASSYSSGRNTGELFF.

V gene TRBV24-1 combines with J gene TRBJ1-2; 9 positions agree with TRBD1. This CDR3 is 15 amino acids long. The V segment lost 4 bases and the J segment 4 bases; nucleotides outside the gene matches: 6. The germline CDR1 and CDR2 sequences are KGHDR and SFDVKD. The CDR3 DNA reads TGTGCCACCAGTGACCCGGGACAGGGAGCCTATGGCTACACCTTC. Amino acids: CATSDPGQGAYGYTF.

V usage is TRBV5-6 and J usage is TRBJ1-3; D uncertain. CDR3 length: 15 amino acids. Germline CDR1 is SGHDT and CDR2 is YYEEEE. The V gene lost 6 bases and the J gene lost 0 bases, with 13 bases spanning the gap. The CDR3 DNA reads as TGTGCCAGCACCTTTGGAGGTCCCTCTGGAAACACCATATATTTT. This gives the protein CASTFGGPSGNTIYF.

This sequence joins TRBV5-8 and TRBJ2-1, with D perhaps matching TRBD2 (6 bases). Germline assignment: CDR1 SGHTS and CDR2 YDEGEE. V was cut by 1 base and J by 8 bases, with 13 bases left in between. The CDR3 runs 14 residues. CDR3 protein: CASSLWDGGYEQFF. In nucleotides, the CDR3 is TGTGCCAGCAGCTTGTGGGACGGGGGTTATGAGCAGTTCTTC.

The rearrangement joins TRBV13 to TRBJ2-2; the D is unclear. Between the trimmed V and J ends, which lost 1 base and 0 bases, there was a span of 15 bases. The CDR3 length is 18 residues. CDR1 PRHDT and CDR2 FYEKMQ come from the germline V gene (reference sequence). In nucleotides, the CDR3 is TGTGCCAGCAGCTTAGCGCCAGGCGTTTGGCCGAACACCGGGGAGCTGTTTTTT. Its protein is CASSLAPGVWPNTGELFF.

The rearrangement joins TRBV4-3 to TRBJ1-4; TRBD1 agrees at 8 bases. Trimming removed 0 bases from V and 0 bases from J; junction bases left unmatched: 15. This CDR3 region has 21 residues. Germline V gene data show CDR1 as LGHNA and CDR2 as YSLEER. CDR3 loop: CASSQDQGRGRLVATNEKLFF. Here the CDR3 DNA reads TGCGCCAGCAGCCAAGATCAAGGCAGGGGGCGTCTTGTTGCAACTAATGAAAAACTGTTTTTT.

The chain carries TRBV28 and TRBJ2-1; D gene uncertain. This CDR3 is 14 amino acids long. V was pared by 1 base and J by 4 bases, with 8 bases between. The V gene's germline CDR1 is MDHEN and CDR2 SYDVKM. In DNA form, the CDR3 reads TGTGCCAGCAGTTTATTTTCCGGTTACAATGAGCAGTTCTTC. Translating gives CASSLFSGYNEQFF.

The chain couples TRBV27 to TRBJ1-2, with D unclear. Deletions cut 7 bases from V and 8 bases from J, with 23 bases between. This CDR3 region has 15 residues. Germline CDR1 and CDR2: MNHEY and SMNVEV (reference sequence). The CDR3: CASKTGKRGLEGYTF. The CDR3 bases are TGTGCCAGCAAAACGGGGAAGCGCGGTCTGGAAGGCTACACCTTC.

This chain joins TRBV6-5 and TRBJ2-1, with 7 bases that match TRBD1. In germline, CDR1 is MNHEY, CDR2 SVGAGI. The V gene end was trimmed by 4 bases and the J gene end by 5 bases; junction bases not matched to a gene: 11. The CDR3 covers 16 residues. The CDR3 spells CASSSSGGSSNNEQFF. DNA for the CDR3: TGTGCCAGCAGTTCGTCAGGGGGTAGCTCGAACAATGAGCAGTTCTTC.

The gene calls are TRBV4-2 and TRBJ2-5; 16 positions match TRBD2. The CDR3 sequence is 17 residues long. V was clipped by 4 bases and J by 2 bases; unmatched bases: 4. Germline V gives CDR1 LGHNA, CDR2 YNFKEQ. CDR3 amino acids: CASSLGTSGGAQETQYF. The CDR3 region has the DNA TGTGCCAGCAGCCTAGGGACTAGCGGGGGGGCTCAAGAGACCCAGTACTTC.

The table lists this clone with a few counts. The chain carries TRBV7-2 and TRBJ2-6; the match to TRBD1 covers 9 bases. The CDR3 has 17 amino acids. Germline V lookup: CDR1 SGHTA, CDR2 FQGNSA. V gave up 5 bases and J gave up 2 bases; unmatched junction bases: 7. The CDR3 bases are TGTGCCAGCAGCGGAGGACAGGGGAGAGCTGGGGCCAACGTCCTGACTTTC. It yields the protein CASSGGQGRAGANVLTF.

The chain links TRBV21-1 to TRBJ2-7; TRBD2 is the table's D call and was not checked against the DNA. TRBV21-1 is a pseudogene locus. This CDR3 region has 16 residues. The CDR3 nucleotides are TGTGCCAGCAGCAAGCGGCCCCGAAGAAGACCCTACGAGCAGTACTTC. Its translation: CASSKRPRRRPYEQYF.

The chain is built from TRBV11-3 and TRBJ2-1; 11 bases agree with TRBD2. Losses at the gene ends were 1 base for V and 9 bases for J; bases not matched to a gene: 5. The germline gives CDR1 SGHNT, CDR2 YENEEA. The length of the CDR3 is 15 residues. CDR3 DNA sequence: TGTGCCAGCAGCTTAGGGAGGCTAGCGGGGGGTGAGCAGTTCTTC. Its translation: CASSLGRLAGGEQFF.

This chain links TRBV3-1 (or the pseudogene TRBV3-2) with TRBJ2-7; 8 bases agree with TRBD2. V dropped 4 bases and J dropped 7; count of bases not matched to a gene: 6. This CDR3 is 13 amino acids long. In germline, CDR1 is LGHDT, CDR2 YNNKEL (reference sequence). CDR3 loop: CASSLRGAGEQYF. The CDR3 region has the DNA TGTGCCAGCAGCCTGCGGGGGGCGGGGGAGCAGTACTTC.

This clone was seen just once. This chain uses TRBV5-1 with TRBJ1-4; D is uncertain. Germline CDR1 reads SGHRS; CDR2 reads YFSETQ. The length of the CDR3 is 14 residues. Trimming left V 2 bases short and J 2 bases short, with 7 bases between. CDR3 nucleotides: TGCGCCAGCAGCTTTGGAGCGACTAATGAAAAACTGTTTTTT. Translation gives CASSFGATNEKLFF.